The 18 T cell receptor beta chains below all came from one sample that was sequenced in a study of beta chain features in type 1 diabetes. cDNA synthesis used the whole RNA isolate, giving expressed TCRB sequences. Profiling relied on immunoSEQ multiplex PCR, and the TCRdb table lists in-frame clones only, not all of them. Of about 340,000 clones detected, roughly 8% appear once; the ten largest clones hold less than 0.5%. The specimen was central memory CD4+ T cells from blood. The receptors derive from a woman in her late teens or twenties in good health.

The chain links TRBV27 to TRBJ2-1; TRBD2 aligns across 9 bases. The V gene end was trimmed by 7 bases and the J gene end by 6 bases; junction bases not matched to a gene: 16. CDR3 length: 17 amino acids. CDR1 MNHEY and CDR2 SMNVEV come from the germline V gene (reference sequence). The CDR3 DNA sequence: TGTGCCAGCAAAGGCCTATCGGGCGGGAGGGCTTCCAATGAGCAGTTCTTC. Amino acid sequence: CASKGLSGGRASNEQFF.

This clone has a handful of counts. The CDR3 coding sequence is TGTGCCAGTAGTCCTTGGGACAGGGGGAACACTGAAGCTTTCTTT. It encodes CASSPWDRGNTEAFF. The V and J genes are TRBV19 and TRBJ1-1, with TRBD1 matching over 10 bases. The V segment lost 5 bases and the J segment 1 base; nucleotides outside the gene matches: 4. The germline gives CDR1 LNHDA, CDR2 SQIVND (reference sequence). There are 15 residues in the CDR3.

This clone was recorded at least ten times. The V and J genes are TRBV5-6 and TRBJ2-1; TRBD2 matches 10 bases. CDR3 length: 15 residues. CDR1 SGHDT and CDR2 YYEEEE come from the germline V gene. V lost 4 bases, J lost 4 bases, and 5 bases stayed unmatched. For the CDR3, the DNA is TGTGCCAGCAGCGGCGGGACTAGCGCATACAATGAGCAGTTCTTC. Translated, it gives CASSGGTSAYNEQFF. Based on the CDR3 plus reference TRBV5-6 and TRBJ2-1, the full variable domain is DAGVTQSPTHLIKTRGQQVTLRCSPKSGHDTVSWYQQALGQGPQFIFQYYEEEERQRGNFPDRFSGHQFPNYSSELNVNALLLGDSALYLCASSGGTSAYNEQFFGPGTRLTVL.

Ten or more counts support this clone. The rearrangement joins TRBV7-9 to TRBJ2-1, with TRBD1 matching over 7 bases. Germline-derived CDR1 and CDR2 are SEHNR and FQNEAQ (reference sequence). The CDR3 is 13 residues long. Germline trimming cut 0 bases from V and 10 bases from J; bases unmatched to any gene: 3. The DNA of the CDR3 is TGTGCCAGCAGCTTAGCGACAGGGTTCGAGCAGTTCTTC. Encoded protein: CASSLATGFEQFF.

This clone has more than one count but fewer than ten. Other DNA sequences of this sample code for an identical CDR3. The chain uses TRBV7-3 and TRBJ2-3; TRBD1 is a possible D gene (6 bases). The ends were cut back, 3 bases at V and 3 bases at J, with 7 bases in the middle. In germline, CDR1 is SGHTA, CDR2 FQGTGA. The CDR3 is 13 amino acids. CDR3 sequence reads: CASSFTGTDTQYF. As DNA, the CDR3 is TGTGCCAGCAGCTTCACAGGGACAGATACGCAGTATTTT. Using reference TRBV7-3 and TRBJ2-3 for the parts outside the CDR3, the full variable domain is GAGVSQTPSNKVTEKGKYVELRCDPISGHTALYWYRQSLGQGPEFLIYFQGTGAADDSGLPNDRFFAVRPEGSVSTLKIQRTERGDSAVYLCASSFTGTDTQYFGPGTRLTVL.

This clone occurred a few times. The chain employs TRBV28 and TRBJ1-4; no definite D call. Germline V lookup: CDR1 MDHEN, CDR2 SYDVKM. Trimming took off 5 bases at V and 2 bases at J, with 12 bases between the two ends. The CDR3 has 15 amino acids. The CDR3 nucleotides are TGTGCCAGCAGTCTCCCCGCGGGCACTAATGAAAAACTGTTTTTT. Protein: CASSLPAGTNEKLFF.

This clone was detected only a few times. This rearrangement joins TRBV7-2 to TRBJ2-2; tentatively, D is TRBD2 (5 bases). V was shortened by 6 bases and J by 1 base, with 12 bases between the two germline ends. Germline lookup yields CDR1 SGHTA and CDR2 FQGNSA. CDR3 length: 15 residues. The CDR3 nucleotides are TGTGCCAGCAGGACACTAGGTCTGAACACCGGGGAGCTGTTTTTT. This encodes CASRTLGLNTGELFF.

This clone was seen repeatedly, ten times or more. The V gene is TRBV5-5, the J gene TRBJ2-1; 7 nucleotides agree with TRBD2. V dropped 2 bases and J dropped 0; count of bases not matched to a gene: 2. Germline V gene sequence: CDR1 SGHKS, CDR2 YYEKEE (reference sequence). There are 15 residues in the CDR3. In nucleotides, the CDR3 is TGTGCCAGCAGCTTTGGCGGGAGCTCCTACAATGAGCAGTTCTTC. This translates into CASSFGGSSYNEQFF.

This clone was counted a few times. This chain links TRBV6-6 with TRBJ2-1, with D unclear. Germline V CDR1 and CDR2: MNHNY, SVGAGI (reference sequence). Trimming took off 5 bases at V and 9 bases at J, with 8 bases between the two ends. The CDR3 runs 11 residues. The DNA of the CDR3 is TGTGCCAGCAGTCACAGTATTGAGCAGTTCTTC. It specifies CASSHSIEQFF.

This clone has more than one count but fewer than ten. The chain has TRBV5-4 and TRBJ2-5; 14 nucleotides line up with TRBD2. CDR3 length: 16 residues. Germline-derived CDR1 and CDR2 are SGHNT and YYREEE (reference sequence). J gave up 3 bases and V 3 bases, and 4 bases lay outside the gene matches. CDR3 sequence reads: CASSSRGLAGEETQYF. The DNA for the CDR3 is TGTGCCAGCAGCTCTCGGGGACTAGCGGGAGAAGAGACCCAGTACTTC.

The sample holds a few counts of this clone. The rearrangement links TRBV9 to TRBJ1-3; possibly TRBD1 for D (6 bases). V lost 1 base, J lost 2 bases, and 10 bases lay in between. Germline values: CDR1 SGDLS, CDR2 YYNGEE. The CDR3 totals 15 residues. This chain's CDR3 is CASSVTGLAGNTIYF. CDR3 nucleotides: TGTGCCAGCAGCGTAACAGGGTTAGCTGGAAACACCATATATTTT.

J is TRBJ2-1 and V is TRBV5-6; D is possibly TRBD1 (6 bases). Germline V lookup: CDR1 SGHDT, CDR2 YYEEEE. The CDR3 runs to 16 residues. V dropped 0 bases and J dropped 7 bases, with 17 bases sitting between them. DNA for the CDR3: TGTGCCAGCAGCTTGGGTCCGGCAGGGGCAGGTAATGAGCAGTTCTTC. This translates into CASSLGPAGAGNEQFF.

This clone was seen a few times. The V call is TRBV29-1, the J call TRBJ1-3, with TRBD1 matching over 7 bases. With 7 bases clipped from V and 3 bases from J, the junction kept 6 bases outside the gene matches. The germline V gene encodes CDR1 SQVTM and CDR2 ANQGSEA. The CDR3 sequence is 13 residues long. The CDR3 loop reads CSAAPGGGNTIYF. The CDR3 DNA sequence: TGCAGCGCCGCCCCAGGGGGTGGAAACACCATATATTTT.

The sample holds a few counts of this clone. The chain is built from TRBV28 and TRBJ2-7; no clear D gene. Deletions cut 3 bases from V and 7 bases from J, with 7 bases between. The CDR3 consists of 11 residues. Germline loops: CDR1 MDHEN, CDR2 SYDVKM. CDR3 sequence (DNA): TGTGCCAGCAGTTTTTTATTGGAGCAGTACTTC. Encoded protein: CASSFLLEQYF.

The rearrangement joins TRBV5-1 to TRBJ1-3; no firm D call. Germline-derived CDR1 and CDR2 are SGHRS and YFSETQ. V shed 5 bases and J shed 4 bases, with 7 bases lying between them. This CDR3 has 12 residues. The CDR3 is CASRAEGNTIYF. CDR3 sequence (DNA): TGCGCCAGCAGGGCCGAAGGAAACACCATATATTTT.

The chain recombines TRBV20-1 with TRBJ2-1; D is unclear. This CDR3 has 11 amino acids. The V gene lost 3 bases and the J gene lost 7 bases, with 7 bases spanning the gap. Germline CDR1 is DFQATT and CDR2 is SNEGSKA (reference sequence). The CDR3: CSASWRNEQFF. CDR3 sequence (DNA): TGCAGTGCTAGTTGGCGGAATGAGCAGTTCTTC.

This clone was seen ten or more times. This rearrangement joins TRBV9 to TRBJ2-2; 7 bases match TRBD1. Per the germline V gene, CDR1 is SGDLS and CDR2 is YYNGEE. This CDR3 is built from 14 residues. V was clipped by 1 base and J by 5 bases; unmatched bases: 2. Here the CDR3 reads CASSVQGQTGELFF. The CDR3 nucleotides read TGTGCCAGCAGCGTACAGGGACAGACCGGGGAGCTGTTTTTT.

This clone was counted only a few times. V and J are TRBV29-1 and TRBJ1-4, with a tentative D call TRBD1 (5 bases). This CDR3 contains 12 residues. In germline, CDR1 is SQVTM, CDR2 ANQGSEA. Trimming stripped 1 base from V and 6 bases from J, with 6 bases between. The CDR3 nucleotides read TGCAGCGTTGAAGGAGGGGATGAAAAACTGTTTTTT. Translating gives CSVEGGDEKLFF. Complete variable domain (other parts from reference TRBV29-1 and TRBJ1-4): SAVISQKPSRDICQRGTSLTIQCQVDSQVTMMFWYRQQPGQSLTLIATANQGSEATYESGFVIDKFPISRPNLTFSTLTVSNMSPEDSSIYLCSVEGGDEKLFFGSGTQLSVL.